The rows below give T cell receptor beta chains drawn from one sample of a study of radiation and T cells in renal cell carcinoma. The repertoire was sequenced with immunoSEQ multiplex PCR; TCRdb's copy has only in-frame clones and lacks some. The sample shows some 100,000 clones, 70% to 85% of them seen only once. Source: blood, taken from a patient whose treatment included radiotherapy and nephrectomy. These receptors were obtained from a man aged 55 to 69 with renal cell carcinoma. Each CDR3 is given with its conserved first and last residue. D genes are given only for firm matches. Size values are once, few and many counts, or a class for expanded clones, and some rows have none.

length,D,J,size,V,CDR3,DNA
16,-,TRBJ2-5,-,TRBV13,CASSLGPRGQQETQYF,TGTGCCAGCAGCTTAGGCCCCCGAGGACAGCAAGAGACCCAGTACTTC
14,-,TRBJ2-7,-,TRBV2,CASNWGADSYEQYF,TGTGCCAGCAATTGGGGAGCGGACTCCTACGAGCAGTACTTC
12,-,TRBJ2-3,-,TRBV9,CASSVVPDTQYF,TGTGCCAGCAGCGTAGTTCCAGATACGCAGTATTTT
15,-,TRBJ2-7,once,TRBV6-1,CASSEAPATAYEQYF,TGTGCCAGCAGTGAAGCGCCGGCGACGGCCTACGAGCAGTACTTC
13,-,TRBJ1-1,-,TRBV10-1,CASRAGGNTEAFF,TGCGCCAGCAGGGCCGGGGGGAACACTGAAGCTTTCTTT
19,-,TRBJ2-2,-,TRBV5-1,CASSPIHRSSSTRAGELFF,TGCGCCAGCAGCCCGATACACAGGTCCTCCTCAACTAGGGCCGGGGAGCTGTTTTTT
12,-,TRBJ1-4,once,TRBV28,CASSLFPGKLFF,TGTGCCAGCAGTTTATTCCCGGGAAAACTGTTTTTT
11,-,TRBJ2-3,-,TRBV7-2,CASSFRDTQYF,TGTGCCAGCAGCTTCCGAGATACGCAGTATTTT
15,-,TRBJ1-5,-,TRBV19,CASSLPGQNNQPQHF,TGTGCCAGTAGTCTTCCTGGACAGAACAATCAGCCCCAGCATTTT
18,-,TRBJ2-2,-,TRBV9,CASSTPRRSQGNTGELFF,TGTGCCAGCAGCACCCCCCGTAGGTCACAGGGGAACACCGGGGAGCTGTTTTTT
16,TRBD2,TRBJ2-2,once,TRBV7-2,CASSPRAGVYTGELFF,TGTGCCAGCAGCCCCCGGGCGGGAGTGTATACCGGGGAGCTGTTTTTT
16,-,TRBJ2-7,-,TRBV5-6,CASSLAGTSYSYEQYF,TGTGCCAGCAGCTTGGCCGGGACATCTTACTCCTACGAGCAGTACTTC
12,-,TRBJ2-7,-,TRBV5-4,CASSFKRDEQYF,TGTGCCAGCAGCTTCAAGAGGGACGAGCAGTACTTC
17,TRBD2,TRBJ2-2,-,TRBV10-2,CASSESAVAGNTGELFF,TGCGCCAGCAGTGAGTCAGCGGTAGCGGGGAACACCGGGGAGCTGTTTTTT
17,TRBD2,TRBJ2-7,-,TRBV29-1,CSVEARIAGAHSYEQYF,TGCAGCGTTGAAGCGAGGATAGCGGGAGCCCACTCCTACGAGCAGTACTTC
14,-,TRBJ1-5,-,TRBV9,CASSDAGGNQPQHF,TGTGCCAGCAGCGACGCGGGGGGCAATCAGCCCCAGCATTTT
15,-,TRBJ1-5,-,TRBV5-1,CASSFDGQTNQPQHF,TGCGCCAGCAGCTTTGACGGGCAGACCAATCAGCCCCAGCATTTT
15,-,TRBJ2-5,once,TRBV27,CASSLSDRRGETQYF,TGTGCCAGCAGTTTATCCGACAGAAGAGGAGAGACCCAGTACTTC
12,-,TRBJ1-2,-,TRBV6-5,CASIHDTYGYTF,TGTGCCAGCATCCACGACACCTATGGCTACACCTTC
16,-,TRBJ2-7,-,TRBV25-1,CASSTTNARSTYEQYF,TGTGCCAGCAGTACGACAAACGCAAGGAGTACCTACGAGCAGTACTTC
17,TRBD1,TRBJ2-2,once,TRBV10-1,CASSESKQGAGTGELFF,TGCGCCAGCAGTGAGTCGAAGCAGGGGGCAGGTACCGGGGAGCTGTTTTTT
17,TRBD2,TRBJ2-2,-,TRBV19,CASSLNPTSGGTGELFF,TGTGCCAGTAGTTTGAACCCTACTAGCGGGGGCACCGGGGAGCTGTTTTTT
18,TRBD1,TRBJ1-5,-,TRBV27,CASSSYGTGGVGNQPQHF,TGTGCCAGCAGTTCATATGGGACAGGGGGCGTTGGGAATCAGCCCCAGCATTTT
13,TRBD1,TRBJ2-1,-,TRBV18,CASSPGQDNEQFF,TGTGCCAGCTCACCGGGACAGGACAATGAGCAGTTCTTC
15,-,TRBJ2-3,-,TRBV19,CASSIGQIRTDTQYF,TGTGCCAGTAGCATAGGACAGATTCGCACAGATACGCAGTATTTT
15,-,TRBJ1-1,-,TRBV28,CASSLYSGVNTEAFF,TGTGCCAGCAGTTTATATTCCGGAGTGAACACTGAAGCTTTCTTT
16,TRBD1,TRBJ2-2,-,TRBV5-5,CASSYYPGTGTGELFF,TGTGCCAGCAGCTATTACCCCGGGACAGGGACCGGGGAGCTGTTTTTT
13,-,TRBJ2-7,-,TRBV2,CASRAAGVGEQYF,TGTGCCAGCAGAGCCGCCGGGGTGGGCGAGCAGTACTTC
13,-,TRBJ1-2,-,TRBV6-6,CASRIPQDYGYTF,TGTGCCAGCAGGATACCGCAGGACTATGGCTACACCTTC
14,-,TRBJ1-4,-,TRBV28,CASSLGGGNEKLFF,TGTGCCAGCAGTTTAGGTGGGGGTAATGAAAAACTGTTTTTT
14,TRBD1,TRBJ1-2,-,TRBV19,CASSLGQLGSGYTF,TGTGCCAGTAGTTTGGGACAGCTAGGCTCCGGCTACACCTTC
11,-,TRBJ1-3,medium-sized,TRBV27,CASKMGGTIYF,TGTGCCAGCAAAATGGGTGGCACCATATATTTT
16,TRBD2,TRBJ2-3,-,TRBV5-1,CASSPPTSGYTDTQYF,TGCGCCAGCAGCCCACCTACTAGCGGCTACACAGATACGCAGTATTTT